These 21 T cell receptor beta chains originate from one sample sequenced in a study of OX40 agonist ivuxolimab in advanced cancers. TCRdb's table, derived via immunoSEQ multiplex PCR, lists solely in-frame clones and lacks some. The sample yields about 98,000 clones, roughly 93% seen once. Source: CD4+ or CD8+ T cells sorted from blood, taken in a trial of the OX40 agonist ivuxolimab. These receptors were taken from an adult with an advanced solid tumor such as melanoma, head and neck, liver or kidney cancer.

The CDR3 DNA reads TGTGCCAGCAATAGAGGCGGCACAGATACGCAGTATTTT. The encoded protein is CASNRGGTDTQYF. The chain recombines TRBV6-8 with TRBJ2-3; D unresolved. The CDR3 loop spans 13 amino acids. With 7 bases removed from V and 1 base from J, the gap between germline ends came to 9 bases. Per the germline V gene, CDR1 is MNHGY and CDR2 is SAAAGT.

This chain uses TRBV6-5 with TRBJ1-2; TRBD1 is a possible D gene (5 bases). Germline CDR1 MNHEY, CDR2 SVGAGI. The CDR3 runs to 13 residues. The ends were cut back, 7 bases at V and 4 bases at J, with 13 bases in the middle. CDR3 coding DNA: TGTGCCAGCATCTCCGGGGGGACCTATGGCTACACCTTC. Translating it yields CASISGGTYGYTF.

The chain employs TRBV30 and TRBJ2-5; a weak D match, TRBD2 (6 bases). The V end was cut by 0 bases, the J end by 5 bases, with 16 bases between. This CDR3 spans 15 amino acids. CDR1 and CDR2 from the germline V gene are GTSNPN and SVGIG (reference sequence). The CDR3 DNA follows: TGTGCCTGGAGTGTATTGGGCGGGGAAAGGGAGACCCAGTACTTC. The encoded protein is CAWSVLGGERETQYF.

This clone has more than one count but fewer than ten. The chain joins TRBV6-6 to TRBJ1-5, with 7 nucleotides matching TRBD1. The V gene's germline CDR1 is MNHNY and CDR2 SVGAGI (reference sequence). Trimming took 6 bases from V and 7 from J; bases not matched to a gene: 9. This CDR3 has 14 amino acids. CDR3 sequence reads: CASRGDREQQPQHF. CDR3 nucleotides: TGTGCCAGCAGGGGAGACAGGGAGCAGCAGCCCCAGCATTTT.

The chain couples TRBV10-3 to TRBJ2-5; TRBD2 agrees at 10 bases. Germline loops: CDR1 ENHRY, CDR2 SYGVKD. J was trimmed by 3 bases and V by 10 bases; bases with no gene match: 14. The CDR3 length is 16 residues. The CDR3 here is CATHPYRLAGKETQYF. The DNA for the CDR3 is TGTGCCACCCACCCCTACCGACTAGCGGGTAAAGAGACCCAGTACTTC.

The J gene is TRBJ2-6, the V gene TRBV5-1; D perhaps matches TRBD1 (6 bases). The CDR3 runs 17 residues. V was trimmed by 4 bases and J by 0 bases, leaving 14 bases between them. Germline loops: CDR1 SGHRS, CDR2 YFSETQ. DNA for the CDR3: TGCGCCAGCAGCCCCGGACAGTCCCACTCTGGGGCCAACGTCCTGACTTTC. Translation: CASSPGQSHSGANVLTF.

The chain couples TRBV2 to TRBJ2-1, with 10 nucleotides matching TRBD2. The CDR3 covers 16 residues. V lost 7 bases and J lost 2; bases outside the gene matches: 8. Germline V gene data show CDR1 as SNHLY and CDR2 as FYNNEI. The CDR3 DNA reads TGTGCCAGCACCCAGCGGGGGGGCCTTCCCTACAATGAGCAGTTCTTC. This gives the protein CASTQRGGLPYNEQFF.

The J gene is TRBJ2-1, the V gene TRBV11-3; possibly TRBD1 or TRBD2 for D (7 bases each). Trimming stripped 7 bases from V and 10 bases from J, with 20 bases between. CDR3 size: 14 residues. Germline CDR1 reads SGHNT; CDR2 reads YENEEA. The CDR3 reads CASKLGGRGPEQFF. CDR3 nucleotides: TGTGCCAGCAAATTGGGAGGGAGGGGGCCCGAGCAGTTCTTC.

The rearrangement uses TRBV6-1 and TRBJ1-2; tentative D call: TRBD1 (5 bases). Germline V gives CDR1 MNHNS, CDR2 SASEGT. V shed 5 bases and J shed 0 bases, with 10 bases lying between them. This CDR3 contains 14 residues. CDR3 nucleotide sequence: TGTGCCAGCAGTCCTAGGGACGCTAACTATGGCTACACCTTC. Translating it yields CASSPRDANYGYTF.

The rearrangement uses TRBV11-2 and TRBJ2-1; 9 bases agree with TRBD2. Germline-derived CDR1 and CDR2 are SGHAT and FQNNGV. J lost 3 bases, V lost 1 base, and 4 bases had no gene match. The CDR3 has 16 residues. CDR3 nucleotide sequence: TGTGCCAGCAGCTTAGGATCTAGCGGGAACTACAATGAGCAGTTCTTC. Its protein is CASSLGSSGNYNEQFF.

V gene TRBV7-4 combines with J gene TRBJ1-5; D unresolved. V lost 1 base, J lost 5 bases, and 15 bases lay in between. The CDR3 contains 16 residues. Looked up from germline, CDR1 is SGHVT and CDR2 is SQSDAQ. CDR3 bases: TGTGCCAGCAGCTTAGTGAGAGGCAGCGCGCATCAGCCCCAGCATTTT. This encodes CASSLVRGSAHQPQHF.

The chain recombines TRBV28 with TRBJ1-5; D might be TRBD1 (5 bases). There are 15 residues in the CDR3. Germline-derived CDR1 and CDR2 are MDHEN and SYDVKM. V lost 4 bases and J lost 4, with 14 bases in between. The CDR3 sequence: CASSSPGTVNQPQHF. CDR3 nucleotides: TGTGCCAGCAGTTCCCCCGGGACGGTGAATCAGCCCCAGCATTTT. Variable domain in full (rest from reference TRBV28 and TRBJ1-5): DVKVTQSSRYLVKRTGEKVFLECVQDMDHENMFWYRQDPGLGLRLIYFSYDVKMKEKGDIPEGYSVSREKKERFSLILESASTNQTSMYLCASSSPGTVNQPQHFGDGTRLSIL.

The J gene is TRBJ1-1, the V gene TRBV6-5; D is uncertain. The CDR3 sequence is 12 residues long. Trimming cost V 6 bases and J 5 bases, with 10 bases left between them. The germline CDR1 and CDR2 sequences are MNHEY and SVGAGI. In DNA form, the CDR3 reads TGTGCCAGCAGAGGAGATTGGACTGAAGCTTTCTTT. It encodes CASRGDWTEAFF.

This rearrangement joins TRBV7-2 to TRBJ1-5; 9 nucleotides match TRBD1. This CDR3 contains 15 residues. Trimming removed 5 bases from V and 7 bases from J; junction bases left unmatched: 9. CDR1 and CDR2 from the germline V gene are SGHTA and FQGNSA. CDR3 DNA sequence: TGTGCCAGCAGCCAGAACACAGGACAGGGGCAGCCCCAGCATTTT. Encoded protein: CASSQNTGQGQPQHF. Variable domain in full (rest from reference TRBV7-2 and TRBJ1-5): GAGVSQSPSNKVTEKGKDVELRCDPISGHTALYWYRQSLGQGLEFLIYFQGNSAPDKSGLPSDRFSAERTGGSVSTLTIQRTQQEDSAVYLCASSQNTGQGQPQHFGDGTRLSIL.

V and J are TRBV27 and TRBJ2-3, with a tentative D call TRBD2 (6 bases). This CDR3 comprises 15 residues. V shed 7 bases and J shed 7 bases, with 21 bases lying between them. CDR1 is MNHEY, CDR2 SMNVEV, per germline (reference sequence). The DNA of the CDR3 is TGTGCCAGCAAAGAGTTCGGGACTGGCCCACATACGCAGTATTTT. Its translation: CASKEFGTGPHTQYF.

The rearrangement uses TRBV6-6 and TRBJ1-3; possibly TRBD1 for D (5 bases). V was trimmed by 3 bases and J by 4 bases, leaving 13 bases between them. The CDR3 totals 15 residues. CDR1 and CDR2 (germline): MNHNY, SVGAGI (reference sequence). Here the CDR3 reads CASSYSGTLGNTIYF. CDR3 sequence (DNA): TGTGCCAGCAGTTATTCCGGGACCTTAGGAAACACCATATATTTT.

The V gene is TRBV6-5, the J gene TRBJ2-3; D is possibly TRBD2 (5 bases). Germline CDR1 is MNHEY and CDR2 is SVGAGI. The CDR3 length is 15 residues. V was shortened by 10 bases and J by 0 bases, with 17 bases between the two germline ends. The CDR3 DNA reads TGTGCCACCAGACGGGGAGCCTTCAGCACAGATACGCAGTATTTT. This codes for CATRRGAFSTDTQYF.

V gene TRBV30 combines with J gene TRBJ2-7; 10 bases map to TRBD1. V shed 3 bases and J 2 bases; nucleotides not matched to a gene: 7. The CDR3 runs to 15 residues. Per germline, CDR1 GTSNPN and CDR2 SVGIG (reference sequence). CDR3 sequence: CAWRAPGQGTYEQYF. The CDR3 nucleotides read TGTGCCTGGAGAGCCCCGGGACAGGGGACCTACGAGCAGTACTTC.

The chain carries TRBV6-6 and TRBJ1-4; unclear D gene. The V and J ends lost 8 bases and 7 bases respectively, with 14 bases between them. Germline CDR1 MNHNY, CDR2 SVGAGI (reference sequence). The CDR3 runs 13 residues. In DNA, the CDR3 is TGTGCCAGCCTGGAGACAAAAGGTGAAAAACTGTTTTTT. Translated: CASLETKGEKLFF.

J is TRBJ2-6 and V is TRBV29-1; D not resolved. This CDR3 region has 13 residues. V lost 7 bases to trimming and J lost 0 bases, with 7 bases between them. The V gene's germline CDR1 is SQVTM and CDR2 ANQGSEA. The CDR3 nucleotides are TGCAGCGGCCAGATCTCTGGGGCCAACGTCCTGACTTTC. Translated: CSGQISGANVLTF.

V and J are TRBV6-1 and TRBJ1-1; D gene unclear. CDR1 and CDR2 from the germline V gene are MNHNS and SASEGT. The CDR3 runs 11 residues. The V end lost 3 bases, the J end lost 4 bases, and 3 bases lay between the germline ends. This CDR3 is CASSDFTEAFF. The CDR3 DNA is TGTGCCAGCAGTGACTTCACTGAAGCTTTCTTT.